What follows are 15 T cell receptor beta chains derived from one specimen sequenced in a study of T cell changes during pregnancy in multiple sclerosis (dated by TCRdb to about 2019). Library prep was done by the immunoSEQ multiplex PCR assay. Drawn from immuneACCESS, this table holds only the in-frame rearrangements with V and J called that TCRdb kept. Clones are partly lost; checked studies trace under half to an unresolved V gene and leave the rest unexplained. This sample gives roughly 46,000 clones in total; approximately 94% of them show up just once. The ten largest clones add up to roughly 4.7% of the sample. The sample was CD8+ T cells from peripheral blood mononuclear cells, taken in the first trimester of pregnancy. These receptors all stem from a female donor with multiple sclerosis, enrolled in a pregnancy study.

This clone was seen a single time. The chain uses TRBV6-1 and TRBJ2-4; 9 bases match TRBD1. Losses at the gene ends were 4 bases for V and 5 bases for J; bases not matched to a gene: 12. CDR1 is MNHNS and CDR2 is SASEGT in the germline V gene. There are 17 residues in the CDR3. CDR3 nucleotides: TGTGCCAGCAGTGCCATTTGGACAGGGGTCGGCGAAAACATTCAGTACTTC. This gives the protein CASSAIWTGVGENIQYF.

This sequence joins TRBV7-2 and TRBJ1-2, with D possibly TRBD1 on 5 matching bases. CDR1 is SGHTA, CDR2 FQGNSA, per germline. V was cut by 4 bases and J by 4 bases, with 19 bases left in between. The CDR3 loop spans 16 amino acids. DNA of the CDR3: TGTGCCAGCAGCTCCTCTTACGACAGCCTCATCTATGGCTACACCTTC. This gives the protein CASSSSYDSLIYGYTF. Variable domain in full (rest from reference TRBV7-2 and TRBJ1-2): GAGVSQSPSNKVTEKGKDVELRCDPISGHTALYWYRQSLGQGLEFLIYFQGNSAPDKSGLPSDRFSAERTGGSVSTLTIQRTQQEDSAVYLCASSSSYDSLIYGYTFGSGTRLTVV.

This chain uses TRBV28 with TRBJ1-4; D might be TRBD1 (5 bases). The length of the CDR3 is 13 residues. CDR1 is MDHEN, CDR2 SYDVKM, per germline. Trimming cost V 5 bases and J 8 bases, with 12 bases left between them. The chain's CDR3 is CASSVWGGEKLFF. The CDR3 DNA reads TGTGCCAGCAGTGTCTGGGGCGGAGAAAAACTGTTTTTT.

The chain links TRBV27 to TRBJ2-7; perhaps TRBD1 as D (5 bases). The V end was cut by 4 bases, the J end by 3 bases, with 10 bases between. The CDR3 runs 13 residues. The germline V gene encodes CDR1 MNHEY and CDR2 SMNVEV (reference sequence). CDR3 nucleotide sequence: TGTGCCAGCAGTTACGGACACCTCTACGAGCAGTACTTC. Protein sequence: CASSYGHLYEQYF.

The chain combines TRBV4-1 with TRBJ2-1, with 10 nucleotides matching TRBD2. CDR3 length equals 17 residues. The germline gives CDR1 MGHRA, CDR2 YSYEKL. V was pared by 0 bases and J by 8 bases, with 10 bases of the junction left unmatched. The CDR3 region has the DNA TGCGCCAGCAGCCAAGACCCTCCAGCGGGGGGGCTGGATGAGCAGTTCTTC. Translated: CASSQDPPAGGLDEQFF.

The sample holds one count of this clone. This chain connects TRBV19 to TRBJ1-2; 7 positions match TRBD1. The J segment lost 13 bases and the V segment lost 3 bases, leaving 11 bases of the junction unmatched. The CDR3 extends over 13 amino acids. Germline loops: CDR1 LNHDA, CDR2 SQIVND (reference sequence). The CDR3 reads CASSIGTAYSCTF. The CDR3 nucleotides read TGTGCCAGTAGTATCGGGACAGCCTACTCCTGCACCTTC.

This clone showed up just once. V gene TRBV7-3 combines with J gene TRBJ2-3; D is unresolved. Germline V gene sequence: CDR1 SGHTA, CDR2 FQGTGA. The CDR3 contains 13 residues. Deletions cut 6 bases from V and 1 base from J, with 8 bases between. Here the CDR3 DNA reads TGTGCCAGCAGTCGATCGGGCACAGATACGCAGTATTTT. Protein product: CASSRSGTDTQYF.

The chain combines TRBV27 with TRBJ2-1; 8 bases map to TRBD2. V dropped 9 bases and J dropped 1; count of bases not matched to a gene: 8. The length of the CDR3 is 15 residues. CDR1 is MNHEY and CDR2 is SMNVEV in the germline V gene (reference sequence). CDR3 sequence (DNA): TGTGCCAGTACCGGGGGGGACATTTCCTACAATGAGCAGTTCTTC. Translating gives CASTGGDISYNEQFF.

The V gene is TRBV6-1, the J gene TRBJ2-1; 8 bases are shared with TRBD1. CDR3 length equals 18 residues. The germline V gene has CDR1 MNHNS and CDR2 SASEGT. Trimming removed 2 bases from V and 7 bases from J; junction bases left unmatched: 16. The CDR3 reads CASSEKRLGDRIANEQFF. CDR3 DNA: TGTGCCAGCAGTGAAAAGAGATTAGGGGACAGGATTGCAAATGAGCAGTTCTTC.

This clone was observed a single time. The chain's CDR3 is CASSQGPVRTGAKNIQYF. CDR3 bases: TGCGCCAGCAGCCAAGGACCCGTGCGGACGGGGGCCAAAAACATTCAGTACTTC. The genes are TRBV4-1 and TRBJ2-4; D is possibly TRBD2 (5 bases). The V end was cut by 1 base, the J end by 1 base, with 17 bases between. CDR1 is MGHRA and CDR2 is YSYEKL in the germline V gene. The CDR3 contains 18 residues.

The chain employs TRBV28 and TRBJ2-7; 8 nucleotides agree with TRBD2. V was clipped by 5 bases and J by 0 bases; unmatched bases: 3. The length of the CDR3 is 14 residues. Germline V gene sequence: CDR1 MDHEN, CDR2 SYDVKM. CDR3 in amino acids: CASSHTSGSYEQYF. The CDR3 bases are TGTGCCAGCAGTCATACTAGCGGCTCCTACGAGCAGTACTTC.

The V call is TRBV5-4, the J call TRBJ1-2; D remains unclear. Germline V gene sequence: CDR1 SGHNT, CDR2 YYREEE (reference sequence). V lost 2 bases to trimming and J lost 4 bases, with 9 bases between them. CDR3 length equals 13 residues. In DNA, the CDR3 is TGTGCCAGCAGCTTTCGGGATTTCTATGGCTACACCTTC. It yields the protein CASSFRDFYGYTF. Looking up the rest from reference TRBV5-4 and TRBJ1-2 gives the full variable domain: ETGVTQSPTHLIKTRGQQVTLRCSSQSGHNTVSWYQQALGQGPQFIFQYYREEENGRGNFPPRFSGLQFPNYSSELNVNALELDDSALYLCASSFRDFYGYTFGSGTRLTVV.

The V gene is TRBV5-1, the J gene TRBJ2-7, with TRBD2 as a possible D gene (6 bases). Germline V gives CDR1 SGHRS, CDR2 YFSETQ. V gave up 4 bases and J gave up 3 bases, with 11 bases separating them. There are 13 residues in the CDR3. This CDR3 reads CASSPTGDYEQYF. In DNA form, the CDR3 reads TGCGCCAGCAGCCCGACGGGGGACTACGAGCAGTACTTC.

This clone showed up just once. This chain links TRBV9 with TRBJ1-1; D unclear. The V gene lost 1 base and the J gene lost 8 bases, with 21 bases spanning the gap. The CDR3 is made up of 16 amino acids. CDR1 and CDR2 from the germline V gene are SGDLS and YYNGEE. The CDR3 region has the DNA TGTGCCAGCAGCGTATCCGACGGCGGGAGGGAGGTGGAAGCTTTCTTT. Its translation is CASSVSDGGREVEAFF.

The rearrangement joins TRBV5-1 to TRBJ2-3; 15 bases match TRBD2. Germline V gene data show CDR1 as SGHRS and CDR2 as YFSETQ. The junction had 9 bases not matched to a gene; V was cut back by 4 bases and J by 3 bases. The length of the CDR3 is 18 residues. CDR3 DNA sequence: TGCGCCAGCAGCCCCGCCGGACTAGCGGGAGGGCCTACAGATACGCAGTATTTT. Its translation is CASSPAGLAGGPTDTQYF.